A single sample gave rise to the 18 T cell receptor beta chains below, sequenced in a study of blood T cell repertoires in COVID-19. Data came from immunoSEQ multiplex PCR; TCRdb stores just in-frame clones and leaves some out. The sample holds over 450,000 clones; roughly 91% are singletons and the top ten take 7.8%. The sample comprised peripheral blood. The receptors come from a woman in her forties or fifties with COVID-19, enrolled during active disease.

The rearrangement links TRBV5-4 to TRBJ2-5; D perhaps matches TRBD1 (5 bases). Germline values: CDR1 SGHNT, CDR2 YYREEE (reference sequence). This CDR3 is built from 17 residues. The V end lost 3 bases, the J end lost 5 bases, and 23 bases lay between the germline ends. The DNA of the CDR3 is TGTGCCAGCAGCTCTATTTACCTCGACAGACCCTCGGAGACCCAGTACTTC. Translated: CASSSIYLDRPSETQYF.

V and J are TRBV21-1 and TRBJ1-3; the table calls TRBD1, which could not be checked here. TRBV21-1 is shown as a pseudogene. The CDR3 has 17 amino acids. CDR3 sequence reads: CASSFRTGGSSGNTIYF. The CDR3 DNA is TGTGCCAGCAGCTTCCGGACAGGGGGAAGCTCTGGAAACACCATATATTTT.

This rearrangement joins TRBV9 to TRBJ1-1, with D unclear. Germline lookup yields CDR1 SGDLS and CDR2 YYNGEE. The CDR3 extends over 15 amino acids. V lost 3 bases and J lost 0, with 12 bases in between. CDR3: CASSAAGALNTEAFF. The CDR3 DNA reads as TGTGCCAGCAGCGCAGCGGGAGCCCTGAACACTGAAGCTTTCTTT.

The rearrangement joins TRBV7-3 to TRBJ2-3; TRBD2 aligns across 10 bases. CDR3 length: 18 residues. Trimming at V came to 5 bases and at J to 1 base, leaving 12 bases not matched to a gene. The V gene's germline CDR1 is SGHTA and CDR2 FQGTGA. The CDR3: CASSPPGTSEEGTDTQYF. The CDR3 DNA follows: TGTGCCAGCAGCCCCCCCGGGACTAGCGAGGAAGGCACAGATACGCAGTATTTT.

This clone appeared a few times. The chain carries TRBV12-5 and TRBJ1-4, with D possibly TRBD1 on 6 matching bases. Germline V gives CDR1 LGHNT, CDR2 FRNRAP. V was shortened by 7 bases and J by 2 bases, with 11 bases between the two germline ends. CDR3 length: 14 amino acids. The DNA of the CDR3 is TGTGCTAGTGCCCAGAGGGGGACTAATGAAAAACTGTTTTTT. Amino acids: CASAQRGTNEKLFF.

This clone was observed a few times. The rearrangement uses TRBV6-6 and TRBJ1-1; D is unclear. Germline CDR1 is MNHNY and CDR2 is SVGAGI (reference sequence). V was cut by 6 bases and J by 5 bases, with 7 bases left in between. This CDR3 spans 11 amino acids. As DNA, the CDR3 is TGTGCCAGCAGAAGGAGGACTGAAGCTTTCTTT. This gives the protein CASRRRTEAFF.

This clone was found once. The V call is TRBV3-1 (or the pseudogene TRBV3-2), the J call TRBJ2-2; 7 nucleotides align to TRBD1. The CDR3 is made up of 15 amino acids. Germline CDR1 is LGHDT and CDR2 is YNNKEL (reference sequence). V gave up 4 bases and J gave up 13 bases; unmatched junction bases: 15. This chain's CDR3 is CASSPSEQGLAGLFF. The CDR3 coding sequence is TGTGCCAGCAGCCCCTCCGAACAGGGGCTCGCGGGGCTGTTTTTT.

This rearrangement joins TRBV30 to TRBJ1-2; 9 bases fit TRBD1. Germline assignment: CDR1 GTSNPN and CDR2 SVGIG (reference sequence). CDR3 length: 15 residues. V lost 4 bases to trimming and J lost 4 bases; unmatched junction nucleotides: 10. This CDR3 is CAWIPDRGTAYGYTF. For the CDR3, the DNA is TGTGCCTGGATCCCGGACAGGGGCACTGCCTATGGCTACACCTTC.

The chain has TRBV3-1 (or the pseudogene TRBV3-2) and TRBJ1-1; maybe TRBD1 (5 bases). CDR3 length equals 14 residues. CDR1 is LGHDT and CDR2 is YNNKEL in the germline V gene (reference sequence). V lost 1 base, J lost 4 bases, and 10 bases lay in between. CDR3 sequence (DNA): TGTGCCAGCAGCCAAGTACAGGTGGGCACTGAAGCTTTCTTT. Its translation: CASSQVQVGTEAFF.

This clone has just one count. The V gene is TRBV7-6, the J gene TRBJ2-3, with TRBD2 as a possible D gene (7 bases). V lost 7 bases, J lost 1 base, and 15 bases lay in between. The CDR3 is made up of 15 amino acids. Looked up from germline, CDR1 is SGHVS and CDR2 is FNYEAQ. This chain's CDR3 is CASTMGGARTDTQYF. The DNA for the CDR3 is TGTGCCAGCACCATGGGGGGGGCCCGCACAGATACGCAGTATTTT.

The chain is built from TRBV3-1 (or the pseudogene TRBV3-2) and TRBJ2-7; no definite D call. The V gene's germline CDR1 is LGHDT and CDR2 YNNKEL (reference sequence). CDR3 length equals 14 residues. V was pared by 0 bases and J by 0 bases, with 6 bases between. The CDR3 coding sequence is TGTGCCAGCAGCCAAGACACAAGCTCCTACGAGCAGTACTTC. Translation gives CASSQDTSSYEQYF.

The chain joins TRBV9 to TRBJ1-4, with D perhaps TRBD1 (6 bases). Germline V gives CDR1 SGDLS, CDR2 YYNGEE. The CDR3 covers 16 residues. Deletions cut 4 bases from V and 3 bases from J, with 16 bases between. CDR3: CASSPDWGQPNEKLFF. DNA for the CDR3: TGTGCCAGCAGCCCCGATTGGGGACAACCTAATGAAAAACTGTTTTTT.

The V and J genes are TRBV7-9 and TRBJ2-1; 13 bases match TRBD2. J was trimmed by 6 bases and V by 5 bases; bases with no gene match: 13. The CDR3 contains 18 residues. Germline-derived CDR1 and CDR2 are SEHNR and FQNEAQ (reference sequence). The CDR3 coding sequence is TGTGCCAGCAGCCCCAACCGGGGACTAGCGGGGAGTGCCAATGAGCAGTTCTTC. Its protein product is CASSPNRGLAGSANEQFF.

This chain connects TRBV30 to TRBJ2-6; no definite D call. CDR1 is GTSNPN, CDR2 SVGIG, per germline (reference sequence). This CDR3 is built from 14 residues. V gave up 8 bases and J gave up 2 bases, with 13 bases separating them. The CDR3 DNA sequence: TGTGCCCGATACAATGCGGCTGGGGCCAACGTCCTGACTTTC. Translating gives CARYNAAGANVLTF.

Points on this clone: Other nucleotide sequences from this sample produce the same CDR3. The genes are TRBV30 and TRBJ2-7; D may be TRBD1 (5 bases). Germline CDR1 GTSNPN, CDR2 SVGIG (reference sequence). CDR3 length equals 12 residues. Trimming left V 3 bases short and J 4 bases short, with 10 bases between. The CDR3 reads CAWSRDTYEQYF. The CDR3 coding sequence is TGTGCCTGGAGCAGGGATACTTACGAGCAGTACTTC.

This clone showed up just a few times. This chain uses TRBV19 with TRBJ1-5; the D is unclear. Per the germline V gene, CDR1 is LNHDA and CDR2 is SQIVND (reference sequence). The V end lost 6 bases, the J end lost 6 bases, and 9 bases lay between the germline ends. This CDR3 is built from 12 residues. CDR3 region: CASRGDRQPQHF. The CDR3 nucleotides are TGTGCCAGTAGGGGAGACCGTCAGCCCCAGCATTTT. The full variable domain, in which reference TRBV19 and TRBJ1-5 provide the parts outside the CDR3, is DGGITQSPKYLFRKEGQNVTLSCEQNLNHDAMYWYRQDPGQGLRLIYYSQIVNDFQKGDIAEGYSVSREKKESFPLTVTSAQKNPTAFYLCASRGDRQPQHFGDGTRLSIL.

CDR3 nucleotide sequence: TGTGCCATCAGAAACCAAGGGCAGGGCATCTCGCAGTACTTC. This gives the protein CAIRNQGQGISQYF. The chain joins TRBV10-3 to TRBJ2-7; maybe TRBD1 (5 bases). Per the germline V gene, CDR1 is ENHRY and CDR2 is SYGVKD. V lost 6 bases, J lost 9 bases, and 21 bases lay in between. The CDR3 contains 14 residues.

CDR3 coding DNA: TGTGCCAGTAGTAGTCTGGACAGGGGCTATCAGCCCCAGCATTTT. It yields the protein CASSSLDRGYQPQHF. The chain joins TRBV19 to TRBJ1-5, with 9 bases matching TRBD1. CDR3 length: 15 residues. Germline CDR1 and CDR2: LNHDA and SQIVND (reference sequence). The J segment lost 5 bases and the V segment lost 4 bases, leaving 6 bases of the junction unmatched.